This note documents a single TCR beta chain sequence. Clones were read by immunoSEQ multiplex PCR, and TCRdb kept only the in-frame ones, dropping some. The data hold 250,000 to 300,000 clones, with 85% to 90% observed a single time. Those who participated ranged in age from roughly 18 to 100 years and resided in about two dozen US areas. Categorization into cohorts depended on clinical history that participants reported. Resolution of symptoms, clearance, or two negative PCRs was present in recovered Cohort 3 donors. The source of the sample is a study of blood T cell repertoires in COVID-19. The CDR3 runs to 19 residues. J gave up 5 bases and V 0 bases, and 13 bases lay outside the gene matches. Per germline, CDR1 LGHDT and CDR2 YNNKEL (reference sequence).

The origin of this receptor is a man between 18 and 35 years old who had recovered from COVID-19. Material for sequencing was PBMCs or T cells enriched from blood (not recorded which). The V and J genes are TRBV3-1 (or the pseudogene TRBV3-2) and TRBJ2-5, with 12 nucleotides matching TRBD2. CDR3 coding DNA: TGTGCCAGCAGCCAAGAAGTGGTGCTAGCGGGGGGGCTCCGGGAGACCCAGTACTTC. Translated: CASSQEVVLAGGLRETQYF.